This TCR beta chain was captured in a study of T cells in Graves' hyperthyroidism and ophthalmopathy. The CDR3 regions of TCR beta were amplified from RNA transcripts. A first-round RT-PCR of the TCR CDR3 used the HTBI primer set. TCRdb processed the multiplex PCR reads anew with MiXCR; each CDR3 protein has one entry. This table has some 650,000 distinct CDR3 sequences, about a sixth appearing once. The V gene lost 6 bases and the J gene lost 7 bases, with 18 bases spanning the gap. CDR1 and CDR2 (germline): MDHEN, SYDVKM. CDR3 length: 15 residues. This clonotype was observed many times. V and J are TRBV28 and TRBJ2-2; D is unclear. This clonotype was sampled from a woman in her forties with Graves' ophthalmopathy. The sample taken for sequencing was blood. CDR3: CASRIGPGNDGELFF. The DNA for the CDR3 is TGTGCCAGCAGAATAGGGCCTGGGAACGACGGGGAGCTGTTTTTT. Complete variable domain (other parts from reference TRBV28 and TRBJ2-2): DVKVTQSSRYLVKRTGEKVFLECVQDMDHENMFWYRQDPGLGLRLIYFSYDVKMKEKGDIPEGYSVSREKKERFSLILESASTNQTSMYLCASRIGPGNDGELFFGEGSRLTVL.